The 25 T cell receptor beta chains below were found in one sample sequenced in a study of cytomegalovirus exposure and HLA in healthy donors. Only in-frame clones appear in the TCRdb table, and some are missing; sequencing was by immunoSEQ multiplex PCR. The sample holds approximately 82,000 clones, about 92% seen once. The sequenced material came from PBMCs. These receptors all stem from a man between 18 and 29 years old in good health and CMV-seronegative.

This chain connects TRBV5-1 to TRBJ2-3; 8 bases match TRBD2. V lost 5 bases to trimming and J lost 5 bases; unmatched junction nucleotides: 4. Per germline, CDR1 SGHRS and CDR2 YFSETQ. CDR3 size: 13 residues. The CDR3 here is CASRAGAGDTQYF. CDR3 bases: TGCGCCAGCAGAGCGGGGGCGGGAGATACGCAGTATTTT.

The CDR3 DNA reads TGTGCCAGCAGTTCGGGGTCCTTTCGGGGACTCCAGCCCCAGCATTTT. It yields the protein CASSSGSFRGLQPQHF. The V gene is TRBV6-5, the J gene TRBJ1-5; D perhaps matches TRBD1 (5 bases). CDR3 length: 16 residues. Germline assignment: CDR1 MNHEY and CDR2 SVGAGI. Trimming stripped 4 bases from V and 7 bases from J, with 20 bases between.

Details on this clone: The junction does not match germline at one end; this may be a read error. The chain recombines TRBV6-1 with TRBJ1-5; a weak D match, TRBD1 (6 bases). The CDR3 loop spans 15 amino acids. Germline loops: CDR1 MNHNS, CDR2 SASEGT. The CDR3 protein is CASSETGQRNQPQHF. In nucleotides, the CDR3 is TGTGCCAGCAGTGAAACAGGACAGCGTAATCAGCCTCAGCATTTT.

The chain has TRBV30 and TRBJ1-4; D ambiguous. Germline V CDR1 and CDR2: GTSNPN, SVGIG (reference sequence). The CDR3 loop spans 13 amino acids. Trimming cost V 0 bases and J 8 bases, with 10 bases left between them. As DNA, the CDR3 is TGTGCCTGGAGTGTACAGTCGGGGGAAAAACTGTTTTTT. Its protein product is CAWSVQSGEKLFF.

The gene calls are TRBV2 and TRBJ2-2; 10 bases map to TRBD1. With 8 bases clipped from V and 8 bases from J, the junction kept 8 bases outside the gene matches. This CDR3 has 14 amino acids. CDR1 and CDR2 from the germline V gene are SNHLY and FYNNEI. CDR3 sequence reads: CASVADRGTGELFF. CDR3 coding DNA: TGTGCCAGCGTCGCGGACAGGGGGACGGGGGAGCTGTTTTTT.

The V gene is TRBV18, the J gene TRBJ2-2; no reliable D call. Deletions cut 1 base from V and 0 bases from J, with 9 bases between. Germline assignment: CDR1 KGHSH and CDR2 LQKENI. The CDR3 is 16 amino acids. The CDR3 DNA follows: TGTGCCAGCTCACCACAATTAGCATCGAACACCGGGGAGCTGTTTTTT. Residues: CASSPQLASNTGELFF.

V usage is TRBV15 and J usage is TRBJ2-3, with unresolved D. Trimming cost V 2 bases and J 0 bases, with 18 bases left between them. Germline V gene lookup returns CDR1 LNHNV and CDR2 YYDKDF (reference sequence). The CDR3 sequence is 18 residues long. The CDR3 protein is CATSRSQLPVASTDTQYF. CDR3 nucleotide sequence: TGTGCCACCAGCAGATCCCAACTACCCGTGGCTAGCACAGATACGCAGTATTTT.

The V call is TRBV6-6, the J call TRBJ2-5; D is unresolved. The CDR3 extends over 11 amino acids. Per the germline V gene, CDR1 is MNHNY and CDR2 is SVGAGI (reference sequence). The V and J ends lost 5 bases and 2 bases respectively, with 3 bases between them. The CDR3 sequence: CASSPQETQYF. CDR3 in DNA: TGTGCCAGCAGTCCTCAAGAGACCCAGTACTTC.

V gene TRBV18 combines with J gene TRBJ1-3, with D possibly being TRBD1 (6 bases). Germline assignment: CDR1 KGHSH and CDR2 LQKENI. V was clipped by 3 bases and J by 3 bases, with 12 bases between them. The CDR3 spans 15 residues. CDR3 nucleotide sequence: TGTGCCAGCTCACCCGGACAGTTTCTTGGAAACACCATATATTTT. Its translation: CASSPGQFLGNTIYF.

The chain combines TRBV23-1 with TRBJ1-5; D is unresolved. TRBV23-1 is designated an ORF whose function remains uncertain. The CDR3 runs 16 residues. V dropped 0 bases and J dropped 7 bases, with 16 bases sitting between them. CDR3 in DNA: TGCGCCAGCAGTCAATCGCACGGAGAAGGCGAACAGCCCCAGCATTTT. This translates into CASSQSHGEGEQPQHF.

The chain uses TRBV5-1 and TRBJ1-2; 7 positions match TRBD1. The germline V gene encodes CDR1 SGHRS and CDR2 YFSETQ. The trim removed 7 bases at V and 6 bases at J, leaving 15 bases unmatched. This CDR3 spans 15 amino acids. CDR3 residues: CASGKTDRVEDGYTF. CDR3 bases: TGCGCCAGCGGAAAAACTGACAGGGTCGAAGATGGCTACACCTTC.

The chain combines TRBV4-2 with TRBJ2-4, with 10 bases that match TRBD2. This CDR3 has 19 residues. J was trimmed by 0 bases and V by 0 bases; bases with no gene match: 8. CDR1 is LGHNA and CDR2 is YNFKEQ in the germline V gene. The CDR3 region is CASSQDGIAGGVAKNIQYF. The CDR3 coding sequence is TGTGCCAGCAGCCAAGATGGAATAGCGGGAGGTGTAGCCAAAAACATTCAGTACTTC.

The CDR3 loop reads CASRGTFQETQYF. CDR3 sequence (DNA): TGTGCCAGCAGGGGGACATTCCAAGAGACCCAGTACTTC. J is TRBJ2-5 and V is TRBV2; tentative D call: TRBD1 (6 bases). This CDR3 has 13 residues. Trimming pared 6 bases from V and 1 base from J, leaving 9 bases between. Germline V CDR1 and CDR2: SNHLY, FYNNEI.

The chain is built from TRBV7-6 and TRBJ1-3; D gene unclear. Germline CDR1 is SGHVS and CDR2 is FNYEAQ. The CDR3 covers 17 residues. Trimming stripped 2 bases from V and 0 bases from J, with 14 bases between. This CDR3 reads CASSLLGVGSSGNTIYF. CDR3 bases: TGTGCCAGCAGCTTACTCGGAGTCGGAAGCTCTGGAAACACCATATATTTT.

The rearrangement links TRBV5-6 to TRBJ1-5; 8 nucleotides line up with TRBD1. Germline CDR1 is SGHDT and CDR2 is YYEEEE. V lost 5 bases to trimming and J lost 7 bases; unmatched junction nucleotides: 11. CDR3 size: 15 residues. The CDR3 nucleotides read TGTGCCAGCAGTCGAGTGTCGGACAGGGCCCAGCCCCAGCATTTT. Protein product: CASSRVSDRAQPQHF.

This chain links TRBV2 with TRBJ1-1; possible D gene TRBD1, 5 bases. V lost 9 bases and J 4 bases, leaving 18 bases between the germline ends. CDR1 and CDR2 (germline): SNHLY, FYNNEI. This CDR3 is built from 14 residues. CDR3 region: CASKTQGLGTEAFF. CDR3 nucleotide sequence: TGTGCCAGTAAGACCCAGGGTTTGGGCACTGAAGCTTTCTTT.

The chain employs TRBV18 and TRBJ1-2; 7 bases agree with TRBD1. This CDR3 is 13 amino acids long. J was trimmed by 8 bases and V by 5 bases; bases with no gene match: 8. Looked up from germline, CDR1 is KGHSH and CDR2 is LQKENI. DNA for the CDR3: TGTGCCAGCTCATTCGACAGGGCGGGAGGCTACACCTTC. Protein: CASSFDRAGGYTF. The full variable domain, with the rest looked up from reference TRBV18 and TRBJ1-2, is NAGVMQNPRHLVRRRGQEARLRCSPMKGHSHVYWYRQLPEEGLKFMVYLQKENIIDESGMPKERFSAEFPKEGPSILRIQQVVRGDSAAYFCASSFDRAGGYTFGSGTRLTVV.

In the case of this clone: At one end the junction does not follow the germline gene, possibly because of a read error. This chain connects TRBV6-6 to TRBJ1-4; tentatively, D is TRBD1 (6 bases). Germline V gene data show CDR1 as MNHNY and CDR2 as SVGAGI (reference sequence). CDR3 length: 15 amino acids. CDR3 sequence reads: CASSYRVGAKEKLFF. The CDR3 DNA follows: TGTGCCAGCAGTTACCGTGTGGGGGCTAAGGAAAAACTGTTTTTT.

The CDR3, as DNA: TGTGCCAGCTCACCAAAGACTAGCGGGAGTTTTGAAGAGACCCAGTACTTC. This codes for CASSPKTSGSFEETQYF. The chain recombines TRBV18 with TRBJ2-5; 12 positions match TRBD2. The CDR3 has 17 amino acids. Germline CDR1 is KGHSH and CDR2 is LQKENI. V was pared by 2 bases and J by 3 bases, with 7 bases of the junction left unmatched.

This clone was picked up one time. The chain links TRBV7-2 to TRBJ2-7, with a possible D match to TRBD1 (5 bases). Per germline, CDR1 SGHTA and CDR2 FQGNSA. The V end was cut by 5 bases, the J end by 3 bases, with 8 bases between. The CDR3 runs 12 residues. The CDR3 DNA reads TGTGCCAGCAGCATAACAGGCTACGAGCAGTACTTC. Translating gives CASSITGYEQYF.

The chain couples TRBV5-6 to TRBJ2-2; a possible D gene is TRBD1 (5 bases). CDR1 is SGHDT and CDR2 is YYEEEE in the germline V gene. This CDR3 contains 16 residues. Deletions cut 4 bases from V and 1 base from J, with 14 bases between. The CDR3 spells CASSVQGTLNTGELFF. CDR3 coding DNA: TGTGCCAGCAGCGTTCAGGGAACTTTGAACACCGGGGAGCTGTTTTTT. Using reference TRBV5-6 and TRBJ2-2 for the parts outside the CDR3, the full variable domain is DAGVTQSPTHLIKTRGQQVTLRCSPKSGHDTVSWYQQALGQGPQFIFQYYEEEERQRGNFPDRFSGHQFPNYSSELNVNALLLGDSALYLCASSVQGTLNTGELFFGEGSRLTVL.

In this sample, this clone turned up once. The chain combines TRBV2 with TRBJ2-5, with 16 nucleotides matching TRBD2. V dropped 7 bases and J dropped 4; count of bases not matched to a gene: 6. The CDR3 runs 16 residues. Germline V CDR1 and CDR2: SNHLY, FYNNEI. CDR3 DNA sequence: TGTGCCAGCACCCTCGGGACTAGCGGGGGGGTAGAGACCCAGTACTTC. Translated: CASTLGTSGGVETQYF. The full variable domain, its missing parts supplied by reference TRBV2 and TRBJ2-5, is EPEVTQTPSHQVTQMGQEVILRCVPISNHLYFYWYRQILGQKVEFLVSFYNNEISEKSEIFDDQFSVERPDGSNFTLKIRSTKLEDSAMYFCASTLGTSGGVETQYFGPGTRLLVL.

This clone has a single count. At one end, the junction sequence differs from germline, possibly due to a read error. The rearrangement joins TRBV6-6 to TRBJ1-1; 7 bases map to TRBD1. The CDR3 covers 11 residues. Germline CDR1 and CDR2: MNHNY and SVGAGI (reference sequence). This CDR3 reads CASSRSAGQTF. CDR3 nucleotide sequence: TGTGCCAGCAGCCGATCCGCGGGACAGACTTTT.

The chain recombines TRBV7-9 with TRBJ1-3; D unresolved. CDR3 length equals 15 residues. The germline V gene encodes CDR1 SEHNR and CDR2 FQNEAQ (reference sequence). Trimming took off 7 bases at V and 0 bases at J, with 13 bases between the two ends. Written as DNA, the CDR3 is TGTGCCAGCACCCCGGTGGGGAGCTCTGGAAACACCATATATTTT. Translated, it gives CASTPVGSSGNTIYF.

The chain has TRBV10-3 and TRBJ1-5, with a tentative D call TRBD1 (6 bases). V dropped 5 bases and J dropped 0 bases, with 8 bases sitting between them. The germline CDR1 and CDR2 sequences are ENHRY and SYGVKD. The CDR3 runs 14 residues. The CDR3 region is CAISTGFSNQPQHF. CDR3 nucleotides: TGTGCCATCAGTACAGGGTTTAGCAATCAGCCCCAGCATTTT.